One and the same sample provided the 9 T cell receptor beta chains below, sequenced in a study of shared clonotypes between healthy human individuals (TCRdb year 2020). The library was built by means of the immunoSEQ multiplex PCR assay. Held by TCRdb, this immuneACCESS table contains in-frame sequences only and omits some clones. Under half of the omission traces to an unresolved V gene where checked; the cause of the rest is unknown. Counted in this sample were approximately 500,000 clones; around 96% of them appeared once. Of the sample, roughly 0.06% falls within the top ten clones. The sequencing sample was made of naive CD4+ T cells sorted from blood. The label giving this sample's cell subset or site can be read as: CD45RA+ positively selected. The receptors stem from a woman aged 25 to 39 in good health.

The rearrangement uses TRBV25-1 and TRBJ1-5; TRBD1 might be the D (6 bases). Germline assignment: CDR1 MGHDK and CDR2 SYGVNS. Trimming took 5 bases from V and 6 from J, leaving 17 bases between them. This CDR3 contains 15 residues. CDR3 sequence reads: CASSPGGAGSQPQHF. CDR3 sequence (DNA): TGTGCCAGCAGTCCCGGGGGCGCAGGATCTCAGCCCCAGCATTTT.

Turning to this clone: A read error may produce the germline difference seen at one junction end. This chain's CDR3 is CATSRGENTEAFF. CDR3 sequence (DNA): TGTGCCACGAGCAGGGGAGAGAACACTGAAGCTTTCTTT. The chain has TRBV15 and TRBJ1-1; possibly TRBD1 for D (6 bases). The CDR3 runs 13 residues. Germline V gives CDR1 LNHNV, CDR2 YYDKDF (reference sequence).

The chain carries TRBV12-2 and TRBJ2-3; the table's TRBD1 call for D was not verified on the DNA. TRBV12-2 is termed a pseudogene. The CDR3 is made up of 15 amino acids. CDR3 residues: CASPLPYRVADTQYF. DNA of the CDR3: TGTGCAAGTCCCCTTCCCTACAGGGTCGCTGATACGCAGTATTTT.

This chain links TRBV18 with TRBJ2-7; D is unresolved. V was pared by 3 bases and J by 6 bases, with 12 bases between. Germline V gene sequence: CDR1 KGHSH, CDR2 LQKENI. CDR3 length: 13 residues. CDR3 sequence (DNA): TGTGCCAGCTCACCCCGACAAGCTGGCGAGCAGTACTTC. This encodes CASSPRQAGEQYF.

This chain links TRBV13 with TRBJ1-2; no clear D. Trimming took 0 bases from V and 13 from J, leaving 9 bases between them. Germline values: CDR1 PRHDT, CDR2 FYEKMQ (reference sequence). This CDR3 is 11 amino acids long. CDR3 DNA: TGTGCCAGCAGCTTAGGACAGAGGCTCACCTTC. It encodes CASSLGQRLTF.

The chain joins TRBV5-1 to TRBJ1-2; 7 positions match TRBD1. Germline CDR1 reads SGHRS; CDR2 reads YFSETQ. V shed 2 bases and J 2 bases; nucleotides not matched to a gene: 3. The length of the CDR3 is 14 residues. CDR3 amino acids: CASSFSTGNYGYTF. CDR3 in DNA: TGCGCCAGCAGCTTCTCGACAGGGAACTATGGCTACACCTTC.

This rearrangement joins TRBV6-6 to TRBJ1-5, with D perhaps TRBD1 (5 bases). This CDR3 has 14 amino acids. With 7 bases removed from V and 4 bases from J, the gap between germline ends came to 14 bases. Germline lookup yields CDR1 MNHNY and CDR2 SVGAGI (reference sequence). The CDR3 reads CASTPWDGNQPQHF. As DNA, the CDR3 is TGTGCCAGCACTCCTTGGGACGGAAATCAGCCCCAGCATTTT.

The V gene is TRBV28, the J gene TRBJ1-1; a weak D match, TRBD1 (6 bases). The CDR3 has 15 amino acids. CDR1 and CDR2 from the germline V gene are MDHEN and SYDVKM. Trimming removed 6 bases from V and 5 bases from J, with 19 bases in between. CDR3 nucleotides: TGTGCCAGCAGCAAGCACACTCAGGGGCATACTGAAGCTTTCTTT. It specifies CASSKHTQGHTEAFF.

V gene TRBV11-2 combines with J gene TRBJ2-7; possibly TRBD2 for D (6 bases). V lost 1 base, J lost 0 bases, and 16 bases lay in between. CDR3 length equals 17 residues. CDR1 is SGHAT, CDR2 FQNNGV, per germline. CDR3 nucleotide sequence: TGTGCCAGCAGCTTAGTCGGGGTCGGGAGACCCTCCTACGAGCAGTACTTC. It specifies CASSLVGVGRPSYEQYF.